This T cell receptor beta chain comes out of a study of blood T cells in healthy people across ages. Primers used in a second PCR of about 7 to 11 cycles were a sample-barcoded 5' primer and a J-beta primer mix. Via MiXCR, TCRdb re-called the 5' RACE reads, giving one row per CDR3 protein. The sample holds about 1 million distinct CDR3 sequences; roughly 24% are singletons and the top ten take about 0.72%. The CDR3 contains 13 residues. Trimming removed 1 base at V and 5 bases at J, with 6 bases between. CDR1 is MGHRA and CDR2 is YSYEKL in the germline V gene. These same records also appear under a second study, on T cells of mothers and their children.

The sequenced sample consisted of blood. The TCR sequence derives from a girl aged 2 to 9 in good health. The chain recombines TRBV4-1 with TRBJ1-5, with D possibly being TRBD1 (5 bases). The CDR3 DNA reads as TGCGCCAGCAGCCAAGGGGGCTATCAGCCCCAGCATTTT. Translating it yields CASSQGGYQPQHF.